The 5 T cell receptor beta chains below were found in one sample sequenced in a study of cytomegalovirus exposure and HLA in healthy donors. The table came from immunoSEQ multiplex PCR; TCRdb's copy has only in-frame clones and leaves some out. Among over 150,000 clones listed, roughly nine tenths were seen once. Sequencing was done on a sample of PBMCs. Receptors were obtained from a woman aged 18 to 35 in good health and CMV-seropositive.

The chain is built from TRBV5-1 and TRBJ2-1; D gene uncertain. The V and J ends lost 0 bases and 0 bases respectively, with 10 bases between them. This CDR3 is built from 16 residues. Germline V gene data show CDR1 as SGHRS and CDR2 as YFSETQ. The CDR3 sequence is CASSLVGYPSYNEQFF. The CDR3 DNA reads TGCGCCAGCAGCTTGGTCGGGTACCCCTCCTACAATGAGCAGTTCTTC.

Here the CDR3 reads CASSDMSGRASGELFF. CDR3 sequence (DNA): TGTGCCAGCAGTGATATGAGCGGGAGGGCCTCCGGGGAGCTGTTTTTT. The chain uses TRBV25-1 and TRBJ2-2, with 10 bases fitting TRBD2. The junction had 7 bases not matched to a gene; V was cut back by 3 bases and J by 6 bases. Germline V gives CDR1 MGHDK, CDR2 SYGVNS. CDR3 length equals 16 residues.

This clone appeared a single time. The chain carries TRBV9 and TRBJ2-1, with D hard to call. V was cut by 0 bases and J by 4 bases, with 14 bases left in between. The CDR3 covers 16 residues. The germline V gene has CDR1 SGDLS and CDR2 YYNGEE. This CDR3 is CASSVVPASGYNEQFF. In DNA form, the CDR3 reads TGTGCCAGCAGCGTAGTTCCAGCGAGTGGGTACAATGAGCAGTTCTTC.

The V call is TRBV11-3, the J call TRBJ2-3; 7 nucleotides line up with TRBD2. The CDR3 has 16 amino acids. After removal of 1 base from V and 0 bases from J, the junction contained 4 bases not matched to a gene. Germline V gene data show CDR1 as SGHNT and CDR2 as YENEEA. CDR3 DNA: TGTGCCAGCAGCTTAGGACTAGCCCATAGCACAGATACGCAGTATTTT. Residues: CASSLGLAHSTDTQYF.

The V call is TRBV10-3, the J call TRBJ1-2; TRBD1 matches at 8 bases. The CDR3 totals 21 residues. Unmatched junction bases numbered 26, after V lost 2 bases and J lost 6 bases. Per germline, CDR1 ENHRY and CDR2 SYGVKD. The CDR3 DNA reads as TGTGCCATCAGTGAGCCCAAAACAGGGGGGCCTAACAACACCAAATTGGATGGCTACACCTTC. This encodes CAISEPKTGGPNNTKLDGYTF.